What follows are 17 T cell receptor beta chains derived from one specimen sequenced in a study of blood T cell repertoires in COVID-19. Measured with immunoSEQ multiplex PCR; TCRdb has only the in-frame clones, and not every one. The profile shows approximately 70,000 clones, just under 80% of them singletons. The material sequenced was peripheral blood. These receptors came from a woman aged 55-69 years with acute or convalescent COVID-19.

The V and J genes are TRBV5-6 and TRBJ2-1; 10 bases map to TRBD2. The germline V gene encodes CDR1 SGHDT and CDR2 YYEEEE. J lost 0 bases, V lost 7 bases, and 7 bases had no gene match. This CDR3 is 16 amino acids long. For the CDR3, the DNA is TGTGCCAGCGGGACTAGCGAAGATTTCTCCTACAATGAGCAGTTCTTC. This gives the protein CASGTSEDFSYNEQFF.

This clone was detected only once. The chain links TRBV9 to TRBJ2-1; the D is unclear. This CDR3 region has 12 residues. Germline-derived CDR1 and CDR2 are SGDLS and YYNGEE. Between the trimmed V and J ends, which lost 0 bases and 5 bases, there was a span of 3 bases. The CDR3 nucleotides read TGTGCCAGCAGCGTAGACAACAATGAGCAGTTCTTC. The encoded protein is CASSVDNNEQFF.

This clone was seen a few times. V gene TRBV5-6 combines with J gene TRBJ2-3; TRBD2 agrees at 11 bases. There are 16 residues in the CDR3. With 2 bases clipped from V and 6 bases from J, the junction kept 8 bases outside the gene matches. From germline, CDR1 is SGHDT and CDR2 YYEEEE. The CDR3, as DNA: TGTGCCAGCAGCTTTACTAGCGGGGGCCCGCGGGATACGCAGTATTTT. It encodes CASSFTSGGPRDTQYF. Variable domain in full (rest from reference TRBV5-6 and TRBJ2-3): DAGVTQSPTHLIKTRGQQVTLRCSPKSGHDTVSWYQQALGQGPQFIFQYYEEEERQRGNFPDRFSGHQFPNYSSELNVNALLLGDSALYLCASSFTSGGPRDTQYFGPGTRLTVL.

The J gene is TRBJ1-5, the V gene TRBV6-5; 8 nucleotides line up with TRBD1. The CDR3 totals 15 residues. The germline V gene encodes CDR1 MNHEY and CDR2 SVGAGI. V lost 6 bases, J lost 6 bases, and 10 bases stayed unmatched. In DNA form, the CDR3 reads TGTGCCAGCAGATACGGACAGGGAAATAGTCAGCCCCAGCATTTT. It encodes CASRYGQGNSQPQHF.

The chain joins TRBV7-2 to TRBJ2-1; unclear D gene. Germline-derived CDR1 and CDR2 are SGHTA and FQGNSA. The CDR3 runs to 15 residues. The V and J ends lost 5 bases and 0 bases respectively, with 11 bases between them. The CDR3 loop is CASSASGGSYNEQFF. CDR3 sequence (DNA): TGTGCCAGCAGCGCTTCCGGTGGCTCCTACAATGAGCAGTTCTTC.

Written as DNA, the CDR3 is TGTGCCAGCACCGAGCCCCAGGGCACGCGGTACGAGCAGTACTTC. Its translation: CASTEPQGTRYEQYF. The rearrangement links TRBV2 to TRBJ2-7, with D perhaps TRBD1 (5 bases). The CDR3 sequence is 15 residues long. Germline loops: CDR1 SNHLY, CDR2 FYNNEI. V lost 7 bases, J lost 4 bases, and 20 bases lay in between.

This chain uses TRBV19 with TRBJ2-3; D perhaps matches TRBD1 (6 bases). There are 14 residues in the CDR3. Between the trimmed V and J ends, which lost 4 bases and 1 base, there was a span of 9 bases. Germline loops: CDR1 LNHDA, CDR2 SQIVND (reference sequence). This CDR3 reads CASSTSGGTDTQYF. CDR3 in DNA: TGTGCCAGTAGTACCTCAGGGGGCACAGATACGCAGTATTTT.

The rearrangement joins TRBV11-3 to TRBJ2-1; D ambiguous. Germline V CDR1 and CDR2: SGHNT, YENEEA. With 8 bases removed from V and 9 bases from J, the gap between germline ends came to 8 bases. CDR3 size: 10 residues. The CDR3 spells CASVCFEQFF. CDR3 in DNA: TGTGCCAGCGTATGTTTTGAGCAGTTCTTC.

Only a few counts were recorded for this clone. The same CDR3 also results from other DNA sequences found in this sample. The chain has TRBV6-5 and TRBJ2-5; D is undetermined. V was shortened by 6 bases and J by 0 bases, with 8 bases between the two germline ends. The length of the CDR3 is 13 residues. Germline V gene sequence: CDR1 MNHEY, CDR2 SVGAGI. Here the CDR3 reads CASSQDYQETQYF. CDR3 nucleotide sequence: TGTGCCAGCAGCCAAGACTACCAAGAGACCCAGTACTTC.

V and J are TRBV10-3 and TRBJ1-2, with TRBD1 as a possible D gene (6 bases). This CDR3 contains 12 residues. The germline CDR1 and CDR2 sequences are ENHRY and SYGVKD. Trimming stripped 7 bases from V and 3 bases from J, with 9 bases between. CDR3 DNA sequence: TGTGCCATCAAAGCAGGGGACTATGGCTACACCTTC. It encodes CAIKAGDYGYTF.

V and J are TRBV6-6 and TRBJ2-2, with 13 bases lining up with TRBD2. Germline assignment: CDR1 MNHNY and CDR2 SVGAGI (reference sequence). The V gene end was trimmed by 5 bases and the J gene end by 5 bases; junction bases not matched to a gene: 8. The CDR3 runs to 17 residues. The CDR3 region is CASSRLAGGRGTGELFF. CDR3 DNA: TGTGCCAGCAGTCGACTAGCGGGGGGAAGAGGGACCGGGGAGCTGTTTTTT.

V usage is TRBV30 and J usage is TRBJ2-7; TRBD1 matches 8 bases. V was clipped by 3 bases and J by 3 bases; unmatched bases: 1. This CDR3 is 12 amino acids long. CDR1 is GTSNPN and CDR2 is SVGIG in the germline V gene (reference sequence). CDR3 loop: CAWRTGVYEQYF. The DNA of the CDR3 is TGTGCCTGGAGGACAGGGGTCTACGAGCAGTACTTC.

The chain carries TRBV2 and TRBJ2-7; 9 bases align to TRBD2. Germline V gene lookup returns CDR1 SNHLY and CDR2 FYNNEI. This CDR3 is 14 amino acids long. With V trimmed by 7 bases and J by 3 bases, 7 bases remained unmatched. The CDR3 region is CASKRGETHYEQYF. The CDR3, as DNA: TGTGCCAGCAAGCGGGGGGAGACTCACTACGAGCAGTACTTC.

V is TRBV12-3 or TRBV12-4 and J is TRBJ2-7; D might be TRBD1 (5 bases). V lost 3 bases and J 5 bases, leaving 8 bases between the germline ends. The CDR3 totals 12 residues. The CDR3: CASSLAGNEQYF. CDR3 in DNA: TGTGCCAGCAGTTTGGCAGGGAACGAGCAGTACTTC.

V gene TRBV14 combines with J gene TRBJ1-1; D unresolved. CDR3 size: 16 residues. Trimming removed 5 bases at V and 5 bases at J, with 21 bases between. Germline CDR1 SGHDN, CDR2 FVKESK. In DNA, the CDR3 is TGTGCCAGCAGCAGAAGAACTTCAGGTAGGATGACTGAAGCTTTCTTT. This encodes CASSRRTSGRMTEAFF.

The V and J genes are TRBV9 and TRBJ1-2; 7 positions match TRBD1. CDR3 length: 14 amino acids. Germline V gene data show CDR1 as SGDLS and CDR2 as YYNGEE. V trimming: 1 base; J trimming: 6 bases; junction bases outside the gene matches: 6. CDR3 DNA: TGTGCCAGCAGCGTAAGACAGGGCGGCCATGGCTACACCTTC. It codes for CASSVRQGGHGYTF.

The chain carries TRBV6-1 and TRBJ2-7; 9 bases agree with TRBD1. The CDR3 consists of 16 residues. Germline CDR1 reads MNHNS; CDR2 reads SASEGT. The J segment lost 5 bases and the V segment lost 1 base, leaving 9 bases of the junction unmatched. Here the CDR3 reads CASSEGIGQGINEQYF. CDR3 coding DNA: TGTGCCAGCAGTGAAGGCATTGGACAGGGGATCAACGAGCAGTACTTC.